Listed below are T cell receptor beta chains from one sample, sequenced in a study of shared clonotypes between healthy human individuals. TCRdb's table, derived via immunoSEQ multiplex PCR, lists solely in-frame clones and lacks some. This table holds roughly 890,000 clones, around 92% found once. The specimen sequenced was naive CD8+ T cells sorted from blood. The origin of the receptors is a man aged 25 to 45 in good health. Both conserved end residues are part of each CDR3. D genes are given only for firm matches. Size values are once, few and many counts, or a class for expanded clones, and some rows have none.

CDR3 | DNA | D | J | V | size
CASRQLAGGPVYEQYF | TGTGCCAGCAGGCAACTAGCGGGAGGGCCTGTCTACGAGCAGTACTTC | TRBD2 | TRBJ2-7 | TRBV13 | .
CASSTRQGNSGANVLTF | TGTGCCAGCAGCACGCGACAGGGCAACTCTGGGGCCAACGTCCTGACTTTC | TRBD1 | TRBJ2-6 | TRBV11-2 | .
CAINPGTSGSSSYNEQFF | TGTGCCATCAACCCCGGGACTAGCGGGAGTAGCTCCTACAATGAGCAGTTCTTC | TRBD2 | TRBJ2-1 | TRBV28 | .
CASSANYQSIDNEQFF | TGTGCCAGCAGTGCTAACTACCAGTCCATCGACAATGAGCAGTTCTTC | . | TRBJ2-1 | TRBV25-1 | once
CASSYESGLRSYEQYF | TGTGCCAGCAGTTACGAGTCAGGGCTAAGGTCCTACGAGCAGTACTTC | . | TRBJ2-7 | TRBV6-6 | .
CASSFWTDNTEAFF | TGTGCCAGCAGTTTCTGGACTGATAACACTGAAGCTTTCTTT | . | TRBJ1-1 | TRBV6-6 | .
CASNQGSLGNEAFF | TGTGCCAGCAATCAGGGGTCCCTCGGGAATGAAGCTTTCTTT | . | TRBJ1-1 | TRBV27 | .
CASSGWREGRGELFF | TGTGCCAGCAGTGGTTGGAGGGAGGGACGCGGGGAGCTGTTTTTT | TRBD2 | TRBJ2-2 | TRBV6-1 | .
CASSLVAGDTEAFF | TGTGCCAGCAGCTTAGTGGCGGGGGACACTGAAGCTTTCTTT | . | TRBJ1-1 | TRBV7-8 | .
CASSLEAGRRSNYGYTF | TGCGCCAGCAGCTTGGAAGCAGGGCGCAGGTCTAACTATGGCTACACCTTC | . | TRBJ1-2 | TRBV5-1 | .
CASRTQASGNTEAFF | TGTGCCAGCAGAACACAGGCGTCCGGGAACACTGAAGCTTTCTTT | . | TRBJ1-1 | TRBV7-9 | .
CASSRNDGAGNTIYF | TGTGCCAGCAGCCGAAACGACGGAGCTGGAAACACCATATATTTT | . | TRBJ1-3 | TRBV7-7 | once
CASSPRQGRTEAFF | TGTGCCAGCAGCCCCCGACAGGGTCGGACTGAAGCTTTCTTT | TRBD1 | TRBJ1-1 | TRBV7-6 | .
CASSKDSYSYNEQFF | TGTGCCAGCAGTAAAGACTCATACTCCTACAATGAGCAGTTCTTC | . | TRBJ2-1 | TRBV27 | .
CASSLVLQGARFGELFF | TGTGCCAGCAGCTTAGTTCTACAGGGGGCGCGGTTCGGGGAGCTGTTTTTT | TRBD1 | TRBJ2-2 | TRBV7-6 | .
CASSPVAGPSGNTIYF | TGTGCCAGCAGCCCCGTGGCCGGACCTTCCGGAAACACCATATATTTT | . | TRBJ1-3 | TRBV7-2 | .